This entry lists 27 T cell receptor beta chains sequenced from one sample in a study of prognosis after radiotherapy for stage I lung cancer. Amplification of the TCR beta CDR3 (from genomic DNA) was done by two-round multiplex PCR. First-round PCR, the initial amplification, used primers specific to each TRBV and TRBJ gene. TCRdb reprocessed the multiplex PCR reads via MiXCR and lists one record per CDR3 protein. The sample contains around 11,000 distinct CDR3 sequences, less than 65% of which appear only once. Sequencing used PBMCs, obtained before or after stereotactic body radiation therapy (not recorded which). The receptor set was obtained from a donor aged 50 or older with non-small cell lung cancer.

Ten or more counts support this clonotype. The chain joins TRBV18 to TRBJ2-3; tentative D call: TRBD2 (5 bases). V was trimmed by 3 bases and J by 0 bases, leaving 13 bases between them. Germline values: CDR1 KGHSH, CDR2 LQKENI. The CDR3 is made up of 16 amino acids. Here the CDR3 DNA reads TGTGCCAGCTCACCTCTCCGGACTCAAAGCACAGATACGCAGTATTTT. Translation: CASSPLRTQSTDTQYF.

This clonotype was detected only once. The chain is built from TRBV28 and TRBJ2-7; D uncertain. This CDR3 region has 13 residues. Germline CDR1 reads MDHEN; CDR2 reads SYDVKM. Trimming stripped 6 bases from V and 0 bases from J, with 9 bases between. CDR3 DNA: TGTGCCAGCAGCCCTTTTTCCTCCTACGAGCAGTACTTC. It translates to CASSPFSSYEQYF.

The V call is TRBV6-1, the J call TRBJ2-7; 9 nucleotides line up with TRBD2. The CDR3 has 16 amino acids. V was pared by 6 bases and J by 1 base, with 10 bases of the junction left unmatched. Germline V gene data show CDR1 as MNHNS and CDR2 as SASEGT. The CDR3 loop reads CASRPTGTSISYEQYF. CDR3 bases: TGTGCCAGCAGACCCACCGGGACTAGCATATCCTACGAGCAGTACTTC.

V is TRBV7-6 and J is TRBJ2-7, with 8 bases matching TRBD2. The CDR3 totals 15 residues. After removal of 6 bases from V and 2 bases from J, the junction contained 9 bases not matched to a gene. The germline gives CDR1 SGHVS, CDR2 FNYEAQ. The CDR3 sequence is CASRDGSGGPYEQYF. As DNA, the CDR3 is TGTGCCAGCAGGGACGGGTCGGGGGGGCCCTACGAGCAGTACTTC.

The rearrangement joins TRBV20-1 to TRBJ2-2; D tentatively reads TRBD1 or TRBD2 (6 bases each). The CDR3 runs 14 residues. Germline CDR1 DFQATT, CDR2 SNEGSKA (reference sequence). V was trimmed by 2 bases and J by 4 bases, leaving 11 bases between them. The CDR3 here is CSARRGPGTGELFF. The CDR3 DNA follows: TGCAGTGCTAGACGGGGGCCGGGCACCGGGGAGCTGTTTTTT.

This clonotype came up a few times. The junction differs from germline at one of its ends, possibly a read error. CDR3 sequence (DNA): TGTGCCAGCAGCACTGGGACAGGTAGCACATATACGCAGTATTTT. This sequence encodes CASSTGTGSTYTQYF. This chain links TRBV5-8 with TRBJ2-3; TRBD1 matches at 8 bases. Germline V gene lookup returns CDR1 SGHTS and CDR2 YDEGEE. This CDR3 has 15 residues.

This clonotype came up many times. The chain combines TRBV18 with TRBJ1-1; a possible D gene is TRBD1 (6 bases). The V end lost 4 bases, the J end lost 6 bases, and 15 bases lay between the germline ends. CDR1 and CDR2 from the germline V gene are KGHSH and LQKENI. CDR3 length: 14 residues. DNA for the CDR3: TGTGCCAGCTCACGCAGGGGAGAGGACCCTGAAGCTTTCTTT. It specifies CASSRRGEDPEAFF.

The chain carries TRBV6-1 and TRBJ1-6; D remains unclear. The CDR3 has 15 residues. Germline CDR1 is MNHNS and CDR2 is SASEGT. V lost 7 bases, J lost 0 bases, and 10 bases lay in between. The CDR3 coding sequence is TGTGCCAGCACCCTAGGGAGCTCCTATAATTCACCCCTCCACTTT. Translation: CASTLGSSYNSPLHF.

The V and J genes are TRBV11-3 and TRBJ1-2, with D possibly matching TRBD1 (5 bases). Germline loops: CDR1 SGHNT, CDR2 YENEEA. CDR3 length equals 14 residues. The ends were cut back, 0 bases at V and 3 bases at J, with 8 bases in the middle. The chain's CDR3 is CASSLDGTYYGYTF. CDR3 in DNA: TGTGCCAGCAGCTTAGATGGGACCTACTATGGCTACACCTTC.

The chain recombines TRBV6-1 with TRBJ1-2; 8 bases are shared with TRBD1. Germline assignment: CDR1 MNHNS and CDR2 SASEGT. V was pared by 10 bases and J by 3 bases, with 10 bases of the junction left unmatched. The CDR3 runs 14 residues. The CDR3 spells CATELDRADYGYTF. CDR3 nucleotide sequence: TGTGCCACCGAGTTGGACAGGGCAGACTATGGCTACACCTTC.

The chain carries TRBV7-2 and TRBJ2-2; TRBD1 is a possible D gene (6 bases). There are 13 residues in the CDR3. Looked up from germline, CDR1 is SGHTA and CDR2 is FQGNSA. V lost 6 bases and J lost 9, with 14 bases in between. The CDR3 spells CASRTGGFWELFF. The CDR3 bases are TGTGCCAGCAGGACAGGTGGCTTCTGGGAGCTGTTTTTT.

There are a few counts of this clonotype. The genes are TRBV6-2 or TRBV6-3 and TRBJ1-2, with 8 bases aligning to TRBD1. Germline assignment: CDR1 MNHEY and CDR2 SVGEGT. The junction had 11 bases not matched to a gene; V was cut back by 6 bases and J by 8 bases. The CDR3 covers 14 residues. The CDR3 spells CASRYDRGGGGYTF. In nucleotides, the CDR3 is TGTGCCAGCAGATACGACAGGGGAGGAGGGGGCTACACCTTC.

This clonotype has ten or more counts. The chain carries TRBV14 and TRBJ1-2, with TRBD1 as a possible D gene (5 bases). The CDR3 runs 13 residues. The V gene's germline CDR1 is SGHDN and CDR2 FVKESK. V shed 4 bases and J shed 3 bases, with 9 bases lying between them. CDR3 bases: TGTGCCAGCAGCCTAGAGACAGACTATGGCTACACCTTC. Its translation is CASSLETDYGYTF. Supplemented by reference TRBV14 and TRBJ1-2, the full variable domain reads EAGVTQFPSHSVIEKGQTVTLRCDPISGHDNLYWYRRVMGKEIKFLLHFVKESKQDESGMPNNRFLAERTGGTYSTLKVQPAELEDSGVYFCASSLETDYGYTFGSGTRLTVV.

About this clonotype: This is likely an artifact of a read error, given a far larger clone one base away. The chain joins TRBV7-8 to TRBJ2-3, with TRBD2 matching over 13 bases. The CDR3 is made up of 16 amino acids. CDR1 is SGHVS, CDR2 FQNEAQ, per germline. This CDR3 is CVSSFYGTSGADTQYF. Written as DNA, the CDR3 is TGTGTCAGCAGCTTTTACGGGACTAGCGGGGCAGATACGCAGTATTTT.

A note on this clonotype: This likely stems from a read error, as it lies one base from a far larger clone. The rearrangement joins TRBV6-1 to TRBJ1-2; TRBD1 is a possible D gene (6 bases). This CDR3 has 13 residues. Germline loops: CDR1 MNHNS, CDR2 SASEGT. Trimming left V 7 bases short and J 6 bases short, with 15 bases between. The CDR3 loop is CASISRGLDGYTF. Here the CDR3 DNA reads TGTGCCAGCATTTCCAGGGGTTTGGATGGCTACACCTTC.

This clonotype showed up just once. The chain combines TRBV6-2 or TRBV6-3 with TRBJ2-6; D ambiguous. The length of the CDR3 is 16 residues. Germline values: CDR1 MNHEY, CDR2 SVGEGT. Trimming took 6 bases from V and 0 from J, leaving 12 bases between them. The CDR3: CASREPQSSGANVLTF. The CDR3 DNA sequence: TGTGCCAGCAGGGAACCTCAGTCCTCTGGGGCCAACGTCCTGACTTTC.

The chain recombines TRBV28 with TRBJ2-1, with D unclear. The germline CDR1 and CDR2 sequences are MDHEN and SYDVKM. V lost 6 bases and J lost 4, with 16 bases in between. The CDR3 is 15 amino acids. CDR3 in amino acids: CASSSRQPGYNEQFF. The CDR3 bases are TGTGCCAGCAGCTCTCGGCAGCCAGGATACAATGAGCAGTTCTTC. Full variable domain (rest looked up from reference TRBV28 and TRBJ2-1): DVKVTQSSRYLVKRTGEKVFLECVQDMDHENMFWYRQDPGLGLRLIYFSYDVKMKEKGDIPEGYSVSREKKERFSLILESASTNQTSMYLCASSSRQPGYNEQFFGPGTRLTVL.

This clonotype was seen many times. The chain joins TRBV5-5 to TRBJ1-2; 9 bases match TRBD1. The trim removed 3 bases at V and 5 bases at J, leaving 8 bases unmatched. Germline lookup yields CDR1 SGHKS and CDR2 YYEKEE (reference sequence). CDR3 length: 15 residues. CDR3 loop: CASSWGADRGYGYTF. The CDR3 DNA is TGTGCCAGCAGCTGGGGCGCGGACAGGGGATATGGCTACACCTTC.

By proportion, this clonotype is medium-sized. The CDR3, as DNA: TGTGCCAGCAGGAAGACCGGGACAGGGCAGTATTTT. Its translation is CASRKTGTGQYF. J is TRBJ2-3 and V is TRBV12-3 or TRBV12-4; TRBD1 agrees at 8 bases. J gave up 11 bases and V 6 bases, and 7 bases lay outside the gene matches. The CDR3 contains 12 residues.

V and J are TRBV27 and TRBJ2-1, with D perhaps TRBD1 or TRBD2 (5 bases each). This CDR3 spans 14 amino acids. Germline V CDR1 and CDR2: MNHEY, SMNVEV (reference sequence). With 5 bases removed from V and 12 bases from J, the gap between germline ends came to 20 bases. CDR3 sequence reads: CASSVTGTQRLQFF. The CDR3 region has the DNA TGTGCCAGCAGTGTAACCGGGACGCAACGTCTGCAGTTCTTC.

This clonotype was seen at least ten times. The chain joins TRBV18 to TRBJ1-3; D unresolved. CDR1 is KGHSH, CDR2 LQKENI, per germline. V lost 6 bases and J 0 bases, leaving 12 bases between the germline ends. The length of the CDR3 is 15 residues. CDR3 amino acids: CASSAPGSSGNTIYF. CDR3 coding DNA: TGTGCCAGCTCCGCCCCCGGGAGCTCTGGAAACACCATATATTTT.

This clonotype has a count of ten or more. The rearrangement joins TRBV7-6 to TRBJ2-5; possibly TRBD1 for D (6 bases). CDR3 length: 16 residues. With 1 base removed from V and 2 bases from J, the gap between germline ends came to 14 bases. From germline, CDR1 is SGHVS and CDR2 FNYEAQ. The CDR3, as DNA: TGTGCCAGCAGCTTAGGCCCGACAGGCCCTCAAGAGACCCAGTACTTC. It specifies CASSLGPTGPQETQYF.

There are many counts of this clonotype. The rearrangement uses TRBV9 and TRBJ2-1; 7 bases are a match to TRBD1. Trimming at V came to 3 bases and at J to 6 bases, leaving 3 bases not matched to a gene. Germline-derived CDR1 and CDR2 are SGDLS and YYNGEE. This CDR3 comprises 13 residues. The CDR3 loop is CASSAGDSNEQFF. CDR3 nucleotides: TGTGCCAGCAGCGCCGGGGACAGCAATGAGCAGTTCTTC.

By share, this clonotype counts as medium-sized. V gene TRBV7-9 combines with J gene TRBJ2-3; perhaps TRBD1 as D (5 bases). CDR3 length: 14 amino acids. V lost 3 bases, J lost 0 bases, and 7 bases lay in between. Germline V gives CDR1 SEHNR, CDR2 FQNEAQ (reference sequence). CDR3 DNA: TGTGCCAGCAGCTTGACAGAAAGCACAGATACGCAGTATTTT. Encoded protein: CASSLTESTDTQYF.

This clonotype ranks as medium-sized. This rearrangement joins TRBV19 to TRBJ2-7; D remains ambiguous. The V end was cut by 4 bases, the J end by 0 bases, with 13 bases between. This CDR3 has 15 residues. Germline V gene sequence: CDR1 LNHDA, CDR2 SQIVND (reference sequence). CDR3 loop: CASSTTIDPSYEQYF. The DNA of the CDR3 is TGTGCCAGTAGTACCACGATTGACCCCTCCTACGAGCAGTACTTC.

This clonotype occurred many times. The chain employs TRBV10-3 and TRBJ1-4; D uncertain. V shed 2 bases and J shed 8 bases, with 3 bases lying between them. The CDR3 loop spans 11 amino acids. Germline V gene sequence: CDR1 ENHRY, CDR2 SYGVKD. CDR3 nucleotide sequence: TGTGCCATCAGTGAGGGGGAAAAACTGTTTTTT. Translating gives CAISEGEKLFF.

This clonotype was detected only once. The CDR3 sequence: CASSLGGGRYYGYTF. DNA of the CDR3: TGTGCCAGCAGCTTAGGGGGGGGGAGGTACTATGGCTACACCTTC. This rearrangement joins TRBV7-2 to TRBJ1-2; TRBD1 might be the D (5 bases). Trimming took 1 base from V and 3 from J, leaving 12 bases between them. The CDR3 spans 15 residues. The germline V gene encodes CDR1 SGHTA and CDR2 FQGNSA.